Listed below are T cell receptor beta chains from one sample, sequenced in a study of memory CD4+ T cells and cytomegalovirus serostatus. Profiled with immunoSEQ multiplex PCR; TCRdb holds only in-frame clones, not every one. The table includes approximately 60,000 clones, about 81% detected once. The sample consisted of memory CD4+ T cells from blood. These receptors originate from an adult in good health and CMV-seronegative. CDR3s include the opening cysteine and the closing phenylalanine or tryptophan. The D gene is left open where the match is weak. A row's size may be missing; if present it is once, few, many or a size class.

TGTGCCAGCAGCGCAAAATCGGGACAGGTTTTGAGTCGCACAGATACGCAGTATTTT	CASSAKSGQVLSRTDTQYF	TRBV7-2	TRBJ2-3	TRBD1	once	19
TGTGCCAGCAGTCCCCCCGGGGAGGGATGGACTGAAGCTTTCTTT	CASSPPGEGWTEAFF	TRBV28	TRBJ1-1	-	-	15
TGTGCCAGCAGCTTTTTGGACGGAAAGAACACCGGGGAGCTGTTTTTT	CASSFLDGKNTGELFF	TRBV5-6	TRBJ2-2	-	few	16
TGTGCCATCAATTCAGGGTCGGTCTATGGCTACACCTTC	CAINSGSVYGYTF	TRBV10-3	TRBJ1-2	-	-	13
TGTGCCAGCAGTGAAGCAAGCGAGACATCCCCCACCTTC	CASSEASETSPTF	TRBV6-1	TRBJ1-2	-	few	13
TGTGCCAGCAGCTTAGCGAGGACAGGGGGTTCTGAAGCTTTCTTT	CASSLARTGGSEAFF	TRBV7-8	TRBJ1-1	TRBD1	once	15
TGTGCCAGCAGCTTGGTCCTGGTGGCCGCTAAAATAAGAAAAAAAGAGACCCAGTACTTC	CASSLVLVAAKIRKKETQYF	TRBV5-4	TRBJ2-5	-	-	20
TGTGCCAGCAGCTTAGGGGGCCCGACTACCTCTGGATCAACTGAAGCTTTCTTT	CASSLGGPTTSGSTEAFF	TRBV7-6	TRBJ1-1	-	-	18
TGTGCCAGCAGCCCACGCCTTCTAGTGAGCTCCCGGGAGACCCAGTACTTC	CASSPRLLVSSRETQYF	TRBV7-2	TRBJ2-5	-	-	17
TGTGCCAGCAGCTTGTTCTCGGGCCCCTACGAGCAGTACTTC	CASSLFSGPYEQYF	TRBV7-9	TRBJ2-7	-	once	14
TGCGCCAGCAGCCAAGATACGGGACAGGTCGGTTCACCCCTCCACTTT	CASSQDTGQVGSPLHF	TRBV4-3	TRBJ1-6	TRBD1	-	16
TGTGCCAGCAGCTTAACGGGGGTCGGGACTGGGAACACAGATACGCAGTATTTT	CASSLTGVGTGNTDTQYF	TRBV7-3	TRBJ2-3	-	-	18
TGCGCCAGCACCTTTTCCTCGGGAACTAACACTGAAGCTTTCTTT	CASTFSSGTNTEAFF	TRBV5-1	TRBJ1-1	-	-	15
TGTGCCAGCAGCTTGGGTGGGGTCTACAAGCAGTACTTC	CASSLGGVYKQYF	TRBV5-6	TRBJ2-7	-	-	13
TGTGCCAGCAGTGATTTGAGTAGACAAGAGACCCAGTACTTC	CASSDLSRQETQYF	TRBV2	TRBJ2-5	-	-	14
TGTGCCAGCAGCTTAGGTAGGAAGGAGCCCCAGCATTTT	CASSLGRKEPQHF	TRBV11-2	TRBJ1-5	-	-	13
TGTGCCAGCAGTTACTCACCGGAGAGGAGCTACACCTTC	CASSYSPERSYTF	TRBV6-6	TRBJ1-2	-	-	13
TGTGCCAGCAGTGCGGGGGCGCGCACTGAAGCTTTCTTT	CASSAGARTEAFF	TRBV6-4	TRBJ1-1	-	-	13
TGTGCCAGCAGTCGTCGACAGGGACAAGAGACCCAGTACTTC	CASSRRQGQETQYF	TRBV6-1	TRBJ2-5	TRBD1	-	14
TGTGCTAGCAGCACTAGCGGGTCCACCGGGGAGCTGTTTTTT	CASSTSGSTGELFF	TRBV7-7	TRBJ2-2	TRBD2	once	14
TGCGCCAGCAGCCAAGAGACGGTGGCAGATACGCAGTATTTT	CASSQETVADTQYF	TRBV4-1	TRBJ2-3	-	-	14
TGTGCCAGCTCACCATCGAGGGAGGTCAACTATGGCTACACCTTC	CASSPSREVNYGYTF	TRBV18	TRBJ1-2	-	-	15
TGCGCCAGCAGCTTGGACGGGCTAGTTAGCCAGACCCAGTACTTC	CASSLDGLVSQTQYF	TRBV5-1	TRBJ2-5	-	-	15
TGTGCCAGCAGCTTGGCCCGACTAGCGGGGACGCAAGAGACCCAGTACTTC	CASSLARLAGTQETQYF	TRBV5-6	TRBJ2-5	TRBD2	-	17
TGTGCCTGGAGCCTAGGGCCGGGGCTGAACACTGAAGCTTTCTTT	CAWSLGPGLNTEAFF	TRBV30	TRBJ1-1	-	once	15
TGTGCCAGCAGCCCACCGACAGGGGGCCGGGGTAATGAAAAACTGTTTTTT	CASSPPTGGRGNEKLFF	TRBV7-8	TRBJ1-4	TRBD1	-	17
TGCAGCGTTGAAGAGCGGGGCCGTGGAAACACCATATATTTT	CSVEERGRGNTIYF	TRBV29-1	TRBJ1-3	-	once	14
TGTGCCAGCAGGAGGGACAGGGGGTATCAGCCCCAGCATTTT	CASRRDRGYQPQHF	TRBV21-1	TRBJ1-5	-	-	14